These 30 T cell receptor beta chains were sequenced from one sample in a study of regulatory T cells in long-lasting Graves disease. Sequencing libraries for TCR beta were prepared with iRepertoire HTBI primers and Arm-PCR of CDR3 regions. In TCRdb, the multiplex PCR reads were re-called with MiXCR into one record per CDR3 protein. The sample holds about 430,000 distinct CDR3 sequences, approximately 15% seen once. Time point given: newly diagnosed GD, antithyroid drugs for less than 3 months. PBMC RNA served as the TCR library source. Separately, the same data were catalogued under a study of T cells in Graves' hyperthyroidism and ophthalmopathy.

The sequences come from peripheral blood mononuclear cells (PBMCs), collected at new diagnosis, from a patient treated with antithyroid drugs. The receptors were sampled from a middle-aged woman with Graves disease.

Many counts were recorded for this clonotype. This chain joins TRBV9 and TRBJ2-5; 7 nucleotides line up with TRBD2. With 0 bases clipped from V and 2 bases from J, the junction kept 1 base outside the gene matches. The CDR3 is 14 amino acids. Per the germline V gene, CDR1 is SGDLS and CDR2 is YYNGEE. Written as DNA, the CDR3 is TGTGCCAGCAGCGTAGGGGGGGGGCAAGAGACCCAGTACTTC. Translating it yields CASSVGGGQETQYF.

This clonotype was detected only a few times. Germline and junction disagree at one end, which may indicate a read error. The genes are TRBV28 and TRBJ2-7, with D perhaps TRBD1 (6 bases). CDR3 length: 12 amino acids. The germline V gene encodes CDR1 MDHEN and CDR2 SYDVKM. Written as DNA, the CDR3 is TGTGCCAGCAGTCCCCCTTTACAGGGCAGGTGGTTC. Its protein product is CASSPPLQGRWF.

The CDR3 sequence: CGGQGQDEQYF. In DNA, the CDR3 is TGCGGGGGACAGGGTCAGGACGAGCAGTACTTC. This rearrangement joins TRBV20-1 to TRBJ2-7; 9 bases agree with TRBD1. Germline V lookup: CDR1 DFQATT, CDR2 SNEGSKA (reference sequence). This CDR3 comprises 11 residues.

This clonotype was recorded many times. The chain uses TRBV2 and TRBJ2-1; D uncertain. Germline assignment: CDR1 SNHLY and CDR2 FYNNEI. The CDR3 totals 13 residues. The V end lost 7 bases, the J end lost 10 bases, and 17 bases lay between the germline ends. The CDR3 DNA is TGTGCCAGCAAGGAACGGCCCAATAGGGAGCAGTTCTTC. This codes for CASKERPNREQFF.

The V call is TRBV11-3, the J call TRBJ1-2; no definite D call. Germline loops: CDR1 SGHNT, CDR2 YENEEA. V lost 0 bases to trimming and J lost 8 bases, with 7 bases between them. The CDR3 loop spans 12 amino acids. CDR3 amino acids: CASSLEADGYTF. CDR3 DNA: TGTGCCAGCAGCTTAGAAGCAGACGGCTACACCTTC.

This clonotype came up a few times. The V and J genes are TRBV9 and TRBJ2-1; 7 bases fit TRBD2. Trimming at V came to 3 bases and at J to 4 bases, leaving 10 bases not matched to a gene. The CDR3 is made up of 16 amino acids. Germline assignment: CDR1 SGDLS and CDR2 YYNGEE. Here the CDR3 DNA reads TGTGCCAGCAGCGCCTCGGGAGGCGGAATGTACAATGAGCAGTTCTTC. Translation: CASSASGGGMYNEQFF.

This clonotype was recorded at least ten times. The V and J genes are TRBV27 and TRBJ2-7, with 9 bases aligning to TRBD1. Per germline, CDR1 MNHEY and CDR2 SMNVEV (reference sequence). CDR3 length: 14 residues. V lost 3 bases and J lost 4; bases outside the gene matches: 4. The CDR3 DNA follows: TGTGCCAGCAGTTTCACAGGGGGCGTTTACGAGCAGTACTTC. This codes for CASSFTGGVYEQYF.

The rearrangement uses TRBV24-1 and TRBJ1-5, with TRBD1 as a possible D gene (5 bases). Germline V gene lookup returns CDR1 KGHDR and CDR2 SFDVKD. There are 14 residues in the CDR3. The V and J ends lost 4 bases and 4 bases respectively, with 10 bases between them. The CDR3 is CATSEPGANQPQHF. The CDR3 DNA reads TGTGCCACCAGTGAACCCGGGGCGAATCAGCCCCAGCATTTT.

V gene TRBV12-5 combines with J gene TRBJ2-7; 9 nucleotides agree with TRBD1. With 8 bases clipped from V and 5 bases from J, the junction kept 4 bases outside the gene matches. This CDR3 is 12 amino acids long. Germline CDR1 LGHNT, CDR2 FRNRAP. The DNA of the CDR3 is TGTGCTAGTCTACAGGGGGCCGACGAGCAGTACTTC. This sequence encodes CASLQGADEQYF.

This clonotype came up many times. V usage is TRBV7-2 and J usage is TRBJ2-1; no definite D call. The CDR3 spans 14 residues. The V gene's germline CDR1 is SGHTA and CDR2 FQGNSA. Trimming took 0 bases from V and 6 from J, leaving 9 bases between them. In DNA, the CDR3 is TGTGCCAGCAGCTTAGCTTTGGCGACCAATGAGCAGTTCTTC. This codes for CASSLALATNEQFF.

In its sample, this clonotype was seen many times. The chain joins TRBV29-1 to TRBJ2-5; D is possibly TRBD1 (5 bases). Trimming shortened V by 5 bases and J by 2 bases, and 15 bases separated the two germline ends. The CDR3 is 14 residues long. Looked up from germline, CDR1 is SQVTM and CDR2 is ANQGSEA. The CDR3 reads CSVFGAASQETQYF. The DNA of the CDR3 is TGCAGCGTTTTTGGGGCAGCCTCACAAGAGACCCAGTACTTC.

This clonotype occurred many times. This chain joins TRBV13 and TRBJ1-1, with D unclear. Between the trimmed V and J ends, which lost 5 bases and 1 base, there was a span of 11 bases. Germline V gives CDR1 PRHDT, CDR2 FYEKMQ (reference sequence). The CDR3 has 14 amino acids. The CDR3 sequence is CASSASFANTEAFF. CDR3 coding DNA: TGTGCCAGCAGCGCCAGTTTCGCGAACACTGAAGCTTTCTTT.

In this sample, this clonotype turned up many times. The chain uses TRBV27 and TRBJ2-2; a possible D gene is TRBD1 (6 bases). Germline V gives CDR1 MNHEY, CDR2 SMNVEV (reference sequence). Trimming removed 7 bases from V and 3 bases from J, with 12 bases in between. The CDR3 has 14 residues. Written as DNA, the CDR3 is TGTGCCAGCAAGGACAGCATCTACACCGGGGAGCTGTTTTTT. Its protein is CASKDSIYTGELFF.

This clonotype showed up just a few times. The gene calls are TRBV6-1 and TRBJ2-7, with D possibly TRBD2 on 7 matching bases. Germline V gene data show CDR1 as MNHNS and CDR2 as SASEGT. V lost 6 bases to trimming and J lost 0 bases, with 21 bases between them. The CDR3 totals 17 residues. The CDR3 spells CASSRGGAGKRSYEQYF. CDR3 sequence (DNA): TGTGCCAGCAGCCGAGGGGGGGCAGGCAAACGCTCCTACGAGCAGTACTTC.

This clonotype was seen repeatedly, ten times or more. The chain combines TRBV14 with TRBJ2-5; 9 bases are shared with TRBD1. The CDR3 spans 14 residues. V lost 4 bases, J lost 5 bases, and 5 bases stayed unmatched. Germline V gene data show CDR1 as SGHDN and CDR2 as FVKESK. This CDR3 reads CASSPLDRGETQYF. The CDR3 nucleotides read TGTGCCAGCAGCCCCTTGGACAGGGGCGAGACCCAGTACTTC.

This clonotype was seen ten or more times. The V gene is TRBV5-8, the J gene TRBJ1-2; D might be TRBD1 (6 bases). Per germline, CDR1 SGHTS and CDR2 YDEGEE. V was shortened by 3 bases and J by 4 bases, with 13 bases between the two germline ends. This CDR3 has 14 residues. The CDR3 region is CASSSRTVIYGYTF. The CDR3 bases are TGTGCCAGCAGCTCCAGGACAGTCATCTATGGCTACACCTTC.

In this sample, this clonotype turned up many times. The chain uses TRBV11-2 and TRBJ1-1; D possibly corresponds to TRBD1 (6 bases). The CDR3 is made up of 13 amino acids. Germline CDR1 SGHAT, CDR2 FQNNGV. V was cut by 4 bases and J by 5 bases, with 11 bases left in between. In DNA, the CDR3 is TGTGCCAGCAGCTGGGGGGCCGGGACTGAAGCTTTCTTT. As protein: CASSWGAGTEAFF.

Many counts were recorded for this clonotype. The chain couples TRBV12-5 to TRBJ2-7; TRBD1 agrees at 11 bases. The CDR3 is 13 amino acids. Germline CDR1 LGHNT, CDR2 FRNRAP. The V gene end was trimmed by 6 bases and the J gene end by 3 bases; junction bases not matched to a gene: 1. The CDR3 DNA follows: TGTGCTAGTGGGGGGACAGGGGGCTACGAGCAGTACTTC. This encodes CASGGTGGYEQYF.

This clonotype appeared many times. The genes are TRBV27 and TRBJ1-1, with D unclear. This CDR3 spans 14 amino acids. V lost 6 bases and J lost 2, with 13 bases in between. CDR1 and CDR2 from the germline V gene are MNHEY and SMNVEV (reference sequence). The DNA for the CDR3 is TGTGCCAGCAGCTGGAATGACGGAAACACTGAAGCTTTCTTT. Encoded protein: CASSWNDGNTEAFF.

The chain employs TRBV6-1 and TRBJ2-7, with a possible D match to TRBD2 (6 bases). The CDR3 length is 15 residues. V was trimmed by 6 bases and J by 2 bases, leaving 17 bases between them. Germline V gives CDR1 MNHNS, CDR2 SASEGT. The CDR3 DNA follows: TGTGCCAGCAGCTCAAAGTGGGAGGCCCCCTACGAGCAGTACTTC. Protein sequence: CASSSKWEAPYEQYF.

This clonotype was seen many times. This chain joins TRBV28 and TRBJ2-3; D may be TRBD2 (5 bases). Germline CDR1 is MDHEN and CDR2 is SYDVKM. The V and J ends lost 5 bases and 4 bases respectively, with 25 bases between them. The CDR3 contains 18 residues. CDR3 sequence: CASSDTAQRPYLSDTQYF. The CDR3 DNA reads TGTGCCAGCAGTGATACTGCTCAGCGGCCTTATTTATCAGATACGCAGTATTTT.

The J gene is TRBJ1-3, the V gene TRBV13; D remains ambiguous. The CDR3 runs 15 residues. With 6 bases removed from V and 2 bases from J, the gap between germline ends came to 14 bases. Germline CDR1 and CDR2: PRHDT and FYEKMQ (reference sequence). CDR3 residues: CASSYYRETGNTIYF. The CDR3 region has the DNA TGTGCCAGCAGTTATTACCGGGAAACTGGAAACACCATATATTTT.

Many counts were recorded for this clonotype. CDR3 sequence: CASSLTPRGGFTDTQYF. The CDR3 nucleotides read TGTGCCAGCAGCTTAACCCCCCGGGGTGGATTCACAGATACGCAGTATTTT. The chain carries TRBV7-3 and TRBJ2-3, with D maybe TRBD2 (5 bases). Deletions cut 0 bases from V and 2 bases from J, with 15 bases between. Per the germline V gene, CDR1 is SGHTA and CDR2 is FQGTGA. The CDR3 spans 17 residues.

Many counts were recorded for this clonotype. This chain links TRBV5-1 with TRBJ2-1; 9 bases agree with TRBD2. Germline V lookup: CDR1 SGHRS, CDR2 YFSETQ. The CDR3 consists of 13 residues. The junction had 5 bases not matched to a gene; V was cut back by 4 bases and J by 9 bases. The CDR3 reads CASSGTSQAEQFF. The CDR3 DNA is TGCGCCAGCAGCGGGACTAGCCAGGCTGAGCAGTTCTTC.

The V and J genes are TRBV4-3 and TRBJ2-5; 9 nucleotides agree with TRBD2. The CDR3 sequence is 16 residues long. Trimming at V came to 0 bases and at J to 2 bases, leaving 4 bases not matched to a gene. Looked up from germline, CDR1 is LGHNA and CDR2 is YSLEER. The CDR3 loop reads CASSQEGAGGQETQYF. For the CDR3, the DNA is TGCGCCAGCAGCCAAGAAGGGGCGGGAGGGCAAGAGACCCAGTACTTC.

On this clonotype: The junction and the germline gene differ at one end; a read error may be behind it. The gene calls are TRBV28 and TRBJ2-2; TRBD2 aligns across 8 bases. CDR1 and CDR2 from the germline V gene are MDHEN and SYDVKM. The CDR3 covers 18 residues. This CDR3 is CANSAWEASGPHTGELFF. CDR3 nucleotide sequence: TGTGCCAACAGTGCCTGGGAGGCTAGCGGGCCTCACACCGGGGAGCTGTTTTTT.

This clonotype has more than one count but fewer than ten. V and J are TRBV18 and TRBJ1-1, with no clear D. The ends were cut back, 3 bases at V and 7 bases at J, with 18 bases in the middle. This CDR3 spans 15 amino acids. Germline V CDR1 and CDR2: KGHSH, LQKENI. The CDR3 spells CASSPIKELHSEAFF. The CDR3 region has the DNA TGTGCCAGCTCACCGATCAAGGAATTACATAGTGAAGCTTTCTTT.

This clonotype was counted only a few times. The chain joins TRBV6-5 to TRBJ2-1; D is possibly TRBD2 (6 bases). This CDR3 contains 16 residues. The V end lost 2 bases, the J end lost 9 bases, and 20 bases lay between the germline ends. Germline V gives CDR1 MNHEY, CDR2 SVGAGI. The chain's CDR3 is CASSYASLVGGGEQFF. CDR3 DNA sequence: TGTGCCAGCAGTTACGCCTCACTAGTGGGAGGCGGTGAGCAGTTCTTC.

This clonotype occurred many times. J is TRBJ2-7 and V is TRBV28; 11 bases align to TRBD2. V lost 4 bases, J lost 1 base, and 9 bases stayed unmatched. The CDR3 is 17 residues long. CDR1 and CDR2 (germline): MDHEN, SYDVKM. DNA of the CDR3: TGTGCCAGCAGTTCGGCTAGACTAGCGGGACGTTCCTACGAGCAGTACTTC. This codes for CASSSARLAGRSYEQYF.

Ten or more counts support this clonotype. The chain combines TRBV5-1 with TRBJ2-1, with 7 bases identical to TRBD1. V was clipped by 4 bases and J by 2 bases; unmatched bases: 9. Germline values: CDR1 SGHRS, CDR2 YFSETQ. This CDR3 is built from 16 residues. The CDR3 nucleotides are TGCGCCAGCAGCACCGGACAGGAATCAACCTACAATGAGCAGTTCTTC. It specifies CASSTGQESTYNEQFF. Together with reference TRBV5-1 and TRBJ2-1, the CDR3 gives the full variable domain: KAGVTQTPRYLIKTRGQQVTLSCSPISGHRSVSWYQQTPGQGLQFLFEYFSETQRNKGNFPGRFSGRQFSNSRSEMNVSTLELGDSALYLCASSTGQESTYNEQFFGPGTRLTVL.